This is a list of T cell receptor beta chains from one sample in a study of T cells in Graves' hyperthyroidism and ophthalmopathy. Via MiXCR, TCRdb re-called the multiplex PCR reads, giving one row per CDR3 protein. Of approximately 510,000 distinct CDR3 sequences listed, around 20% were seen once; the top ten hold 26%. Sample: blood. These receptors were collected from a man younger than 35 with Graves' hyperthyroidism. CDR3s include the opening cysteine and the closing phenylalanine or tryptophan. D genes are given only for firm matches. Size is stated for part of the rows, as once, few or many counts, or as a class when the clone is expanded.

>TRBJ1-2|TRBV12-3/TRBV12-4|-|12|many
CASSNPNYGYTF
TGTGCCAGCAGTAACCCCAACTATGGCTACACCTTC
>TRBJ2-7|TRBV28|-|14|many
CASSLLGTRYEQYF
TGTGCCAGCAGTTTATTGGGGACCCGCTACGAGCAGTACTTC
>TRBJ2-7|TRBV30|-|12|-
CAWRKKGTEQYF
TGTGCCTGGAGGAAGAAAGGCACCGAGCAGTACTTC
>TRBJ2-7|TRBV7-2|TRBD1|14|many
CASRPRDRAYEQYF
TGTGCCAGCAGACCCCGGGACAGGGCCTACGAGCAGTACTTC
>TRBJ1-1|TRBV28|TRBD1|14|many
CASSYRGRNTEAFF
TGTGCCAGCAGTTACAGGGGGCGGAACACTGAAGCTTTCTTT
>TRBJ2-7|TRBV10-3|-|13|many
CAISPPGSYEQYF
TGTGCCATCAGTCCCCCAGGGTCCTACGAGCAGTACTTC
>TRBJ1-2|TRBV9|-|13|many
CASSVLPPRHYTF
TGTGCCAGCAGCGTCCTTCCACCCCGACACTACACCTTC
>TRBJ2-7|TRBV10-1|TRBD2|13|-
CASSEEPSGEQYF
TGCGCCAGCAGTGAGGAGCCTAGCGGCGAGCAGTACTTC
>TRBJ2-5|TRBV11-3|-|11|many
CASSSGQTQYF
TGTGCCAGCAGCTCGGGACAGACCCAGTACTTC
>TRBJ1-2|TRBV30|-|12|many
CAWSDENYGYTF
TGTGCCTGGAGTGACGAAAACTATGGCTACACCTTC
>TRBJ2-5|TRBV7-2|TRBD2|15|-
CASSARGSRTETQYF
TGTGCCAGCAGCGCCCGCGGGAGTAGGACGGAGACCCAGTACTTC
>TRBJ1-5|TRBV7-2|TRBD1|20|many
CASSAFRTGRVLSGNQPQHF
TGTGCCAGCAGCGCCTTCCGGACAGGGCGGGTGTTGAGTGGCAATCAGCCCCAGCATTTT
>TRBJ2-7|TRBV10-3|-|15|-
CAISEALGGSYEQYF
TGTGCCATCAGTGAGGCACTAGGGGGTTCCTACGAGCAGTACTTC
>TRBJ2-7|TRBV6-5|-|12|-
CASSSAGDEQYF
TGTGCCAGCAGTTCTGCAGGGGACGAGCAGTACTTC
>TRBJ1-5|TRBV6-2/TRBV6-3|-|15|many
CASSYEGWRNQPQHF
TGTGCCAGCAGTTACGAAGGGTGGCGCAATCAGCCCCAGCATTTT
>TRBJ2-7|TRBV2|-|13|few
CASSGWSRYEQYF
TGTGCCAGCAGTGGGTGGTCTCGCTACGAGCAGTACTTC
>TRBJ2-2|TRBV5-1|-|15|-
CASSPTFGNTGELFF
TGCGCCAGCAGCCCGACTTTTGGAAACACCGGGGAGCTGTTTTTT
>TRBJ2-5|TRBV11-1|-|14|-
CASSSRQAGETQYF
TGTGCCAGCAGCTCAAGACAGGCAGGGGAGACCCAGTACTTC
>TRBJ1-1|TRBV6-5|-|14|many
CASSYGAVGTEAFF
TGTGCCAGCAGTTATGGGGCCGTGGGGACTGAAGCTTTCTTT
>TRBJ1-5|TRBV20-1|-|15|many
CSARVSPGLNQPQHF
TGCAGTGCTAGAGTGTCGCCAGGATTAAATCAGCCCCAGCATTTT
>TRBJ2-5|TRBV2|-|14|few
CASSEGQSQETQYF
TGTGCCAGCAGTGAAGGACAGTCCCAAGAGACCCAGTACTTC
>TRBJ1-1|TRBV11-2|-|18|many
CASRSLLTGGRMGSEAFF
TGTGCCAGCAGATCTCTCCTGACTGGGGGGCGAATGGGCTCTGAAGCTTTCTTT
>TRBJ1-1|TRBV19|-|13|many
CASSTTGSAEAFF
TGTGCCAGTAGTACTACAGGGTCCGCTGAAGCTTTCTTT
>TRBJ1-1|TRBV2|-|11|many
CASSEAGEAFF
TGTGCCAGCAGTGAGGCCGGTGAAGCTTTCTTT
>TRBJ2-7|TRBV6-1|-|12|many
CASSEYGYEQYF
TGTGCCAGCAGTGAATACGGCTACGAGCAGTACTTC
>TRBJ2-3|TRBV7-3|TRBD2|18|few
CASSLYGGLAGGADTQYF
TGTGCCAGCAGCTTATACGGGGGACTAGCGGGGGGCGCAGATACGCAGTATTTT
>TRBJ1-2|TRBV15|-|14|-
CATSRDGRIYGYTF
TGTGCCACCAGCAGAGATGGACGGATCTATGGCTACACCTTC
>TRBJ1-5|TRBV20-1|-|12|few
CSARGNNQPQHF
TGCAGTGCTAGAGGAAACAATCAGCCCCAGCATTTT
>TRBJ2-7|TRBV6-2/TRBV6-3|TRBD1|19|-
CASSYKTGQGRLFSYEQYF
TGTGCCAGCAGTTACAAGACCGGACAGGGGAGGCTTTTCTCCTACGAGCAGTACTTC
>TRBJ2-2|TRBV12-3/TRBV12-4|TRBD2|15|many
CASTGLAGDTGELFF
TGTGCCAGCACCGGACTAGCGGGGGACACCGGGGAGCTGTTTTTT
>TRBJ2-4|TRBV3-1|-|16|few
CASSQDIGQARNIQYF
TGTGCCAGCAGCCAAGATATAGGCCAGGCAAGGAACATTCAGTACTTC
>TRBJ1-2|TRBV4-1|TRBD1|17|-
CASSQDGGRGLGYGYTF
TGCGCCAGCAGCCAAGACGGCGGCAGGGGGCTGGGCTATGGCTACACCTTC
>TRBJ2-6|TRBV2|-|13|many
CASSEVDVNVLTF
TGTGCCAGCAGTGAAGTCGACGTCAACGTCCTGACTTTC
>TRBJ2-7|TRBV6-1|TRBD2|12|-
CASRIAGGEQYF
TGTGCCAGCAGAATAGCGGGGGGCGAGCAGTACTTC
>TRBJ2-2|TRBV7-8|TRBD1|16|many
CASRPLGQENTGELFF
TGTGCCAGCAGACCCCTTGGACAGGAGAACACCGGGGAGCTGTTTTTT
>TRBJ1-1|TRBV15|-|14|many
CATSSPKGGTEAFF
TGTGCCACCAGCAGCCCCAAAGGGGGCACTGAAGCTTTCTTT
>TRBJ1-1|TRBV11-1|TRBD1|16|many
CASSPRAGGMNTEAFF
TGTGCCAGCAGCCCCCGGGCAGGGGGCATGAACACTGAAGCTTTCTTT
>TRBJ2-2|TRBV5-1|-|15|many
CASSTDRLPTGELFF
TGCGCCAGCAGCACCGACAGGCTTCCTACCGGGGAGCTGTTTTTT
>TRBJ1-1|TRBV7-8|-|13|many
CASSNPPNTEAFF
TGTGCCAGCAGTAACCCGCCGAACACTGAAGCTTTCTTT
>TRBJ1-2|TRBV30|-|13|once
CAWRVTGNYGYTF
TGTGCCTGGAGGGTCACAGGGAACTATGGCTACACCTTC
>TRBJ2-7|TRBV6-4|-|11|many
CASTRGHGQYF
TGTGCCAGCACTCGAGGGCATGGGCAGTACTTC
>TRBJ1-1|TRBV4-1|TRBD1|14|few
CASSLGQGSAEAFF
TGCGCCAGCAGCCTGGGACAGGGATCGGCTGAAGCTTTCTTT
>TRBJ1-2|TRBV24-1|TRBD1|16|many
CATSDSRQGTLYGYTF
TGTGCCACCAGTGACTCGAGACAGGGGACTCTCTATGGCTACACCTTC
>TRBJ2-6|TRBV5-6|TRBD1|15|many
CASSFTGTGPNVLTF
TGTGCCAGCAGCTTCACAGGGACAGGGCCAAACGTCCTGACTTTC
>TRBJ2-5|TRBV12-5|-|16|many
CASGLALGGLGETQYF
TGTGCTAGTGGTTTGGCCCTCGGGGGCCTGGGGGAGACCCAGTACTTC
>TRBJ2-4|TRBV2|TRBD2|17|-
CASSDLGLAGAKNIQYF
TGTGCCAGCAGTGACCTGGGACTAGCGGGGGCCAAAAACATTCAGTACTTC
>TRBJ1-3|TRBV28|-|15|-
CASIKPSRSGNTIYF
TGTGCCAGCATCAAGCCTAGCCGCTCTGGAAACACCATATATTTT
>TRBJ2-2|TRBV28|-|14|many
CASLRGSPTGELFF
TGTGCCAGCCTCCGTGGGTCTCCTACCGGGGAGCTGTTTTTT
>TRBJ2-7|TRBV9|TRBD1|14|few
CASSVGQGSEEQYF
TGTGCCAGCAGCGTTGGACAGGGATCGGAAGAGCAGTACTTC
>TRBJ2-5|TRBV4-1|TRBD2|15|many
CASSHGGTSGGPQYF
TGCGCCAGCAGCCACGGTGGGACTAGCGGCGGTCCCCAGTACTTC
>TRBJ2-2|TRBV27|-|17|-
CASSLTVQGVDTGELFF
TGTGCCAGCAGTCTCACGGTCCAGGGAGTAGACACCGGGGAGCTGTTTTTT
>TRBJ2-5|TRBV7-8|TRBD1|17|many
CASSQRIRDRGQETQYF
TGTGCCAGCAGCCAAAGGATCCGGGACAGAGGCCAAGAGACCCAGTACTTC
>TRBJ1-5|TRBV7-8|-|13|-
CASSPRGWEPQHF
TGTGCCAGCAGCCCGAGGGGGTGGGAGCCCCAGCATTTT
>TRBJ1-1|TRBV12-3/TRBV12-4|TRBD1|13|many
CASSPLRTGGAFF
TGTGCCAGCAGTCCTCTGAGGACAGGCGGGGCTTTCTTT
>TRBJ2-7|TRBV7-9|TRBD2|15|many
CASSPTGTSADEQYF
TGTGCCAGCAGCCCCACCGGGACTAGCGCCGACGAGCAGTACTTC